The T cell receptor (beta chain) under discussion was sequenced for a study of blood T cell repertoires in COVID-19 (TCRdb year 2020). Study-wide context: Samples from collaborators originated in the United States, Italy and Spain and spanned both the acute and convalescent phases of COVID-19. Deeply sampled blood TCRbeta repertoires from subjects exposed to, actively infected with, or recovered from COVID-19 were included in the dataset. Samples came from the ongoing ImmuneRACE study (first 160 participants) plus 1,254 subjects from 6 global collaborators. The sample metadata nearly always contained a de-identified subject ID, COVID-19 status, age in years and sex. Where available, HLA class I and class II types were taken from metadata supplied by the sample provider and were not determined by assay-based typing. The prospective study material was composed of cDNA or gDNA derived from T cells, B-cell-depleted T cells, or PBMCs. The repertoires were made available in a free public database intended to serve as a resource for research on the immune response to SARS-CoV-2. The study at large found these results: Clinical and demographic metadata were provided uncurated, with the amount varying by source and participant.

TCRbeta CDR3 regions were amplified from genomic DNA using the immunoSEQ Assay, a bias-controlled multiplex PCR. Per the original workflow: The number of nucleated cells in each sample was estimated by amplification of reference gene primers within the assay. To quantify the absolute abundance of each unique TCRbeta CDR3 rearrangement, sequence reads were collapsed and filtered. Productive Simpson clonality was computed per sample as the square root of Simpson's diversity index over productive rearrangements. TCRdb re-hosts the immuneACCESS table, in-frame sequences only. Its copies lack some clones; in the studies checked, an unresolved V gene accounts for under half of them, and the cause for the rest is not known. V and J calls and clone size are given by that table; D and trimming were obtained from the DNA. Recorded for this sample are 110,000 or so clones; 80% to 90% of them occurred a single time. The ten most abundant clones make up about 8% of the sample.

Samples from volunteer blood donors who had recovered from COVID-19 were contributed by a second Seattle source. The collaborating institutions used their own protocols to collect whole blood in K2EDTA tubes. For TCRbeta analysis, collaborator samples were shipped as frozen whole blood, as isolated PBMCs, or as DNA extracted from either sample type. A remark on this clone: Its antigen is currently not known. Base qualities are not provided; no much larger clone lies one nucleotide away.

This TCR was recovered from an older man who had recovered from COVID-19. Sequences were obtained from peripheral blood.

Here the CDR3 is given as CASSLGQTSQETQYF. The sequence in DNA is TGTGCCAGCAGCTTAGGACAGACTTCTCAAGAGACCCAGTACTTC. This sequence uses TRBV7-9 and TRBJ2-5; a weak D assignment points to TRBD1 (5 bases agree). The germline V gene (reference sequence) gives CDR1 as SEHNR and CDR2 as FQNEAQ. Taken from cysteine to phenylalanine, the CDR3 has 15 residues. The sequence is cut down to CDR3 DNA, 45 bases in frame from base 1. V is reduced by 1 base and J by 2 bases, leaving a spacing of 11 bases between them.